This TCR beta chain was sequenced in a study of shared clonotypes between healthy human individuals. Across the study: The donor group consisted of a couple of women and three men, aged 18 to 49. Study-wide results and caveats: Naive subsets generally exceeded memory subsets in estimated richness.

The authors loaded 150 to 250 ng DNA, around 30,000 T cell genomes, into sorted-subset replicate PCRs. Data came from immunoSEQ multiplex PCR; TCRdb stores just in-frame clones and leaves some out. The sample lists nearly 750,000 clones, just under 75% occurring once. Concerning this clone: Its antigen is unknown.

Every donor, a Caucasian adult, lived in Nashville, Tennessee. This TCR was sampled from a woman between 25 and 40 years old in good health. Sequenced input: memory CD4+ T cells sorted from blood. Subset: CD45RA-negative fraction.

CDR3 coding DNA: TGTGCCAGCAGTTCTGACAGGACCGGCTACACCTTC. It yields the protein CASSSDRTGYTF. The chain is built from TRBV27 and TRBJ1-2, with a possible D match to TRBD1 (6 bases). The V end lost 4 bases, the J end lost 8 bases, and 11 bases lay between the germline ends. Germline V gives CDR1 MNHEY, CDR2 SMNVEV (reference sequence). This CDR3 contains 12 residues.